The rows below give T cell receptor beta chains drawn from one sample of a study of T cells in Graves' hyperthyroidism and ophthalmopathy. TCRdb fed the multiplex PCR reads into MiXCR, producing one record per CDR3 protein. Of approximately 600,000 distinct CDR3 sequences listed, roughly 17% are singletons. The specimen sequenced was blood. The source of these receptors is a woman under 40 with Graves' hyperthyroidism. Each CDR3 is given with its conserved first and last residue. D genes are given only for firm matches. Clone size is stated in some rows and not others, as once, few, many or a class when expanded.

>.|TRBJ1-4|few|TRBV5-1
CASSLGSGANEKLFF
TGCGCCAGCAGCTTGGGGTCAGGGGCTAATGAAAAACTGTTTTTT
>.|TRBJ1-5|many|TRBV6-6
CASSYSKGKSRPYSNQPQHF
TGTGCCAGCAGTTACTCGAAGGGGAAATCCAGGCCGTATAGCAATCAGCCCCAGCATTTT
>.|TRBJ1-5|few|TRBV6-6
CASSYSRTPNQPQHF
TGTGCCAGCAGTTACTCCCGGACACCTAATCAGCCCCAGCATTTT
>TRBD1|TRBJ2-7|few|TRBV19
CASGTGTYEQYF
TGTGCCAGTGGGACAGGCACCTACGAGCAGTACTTC
>.|TRBJ2-5|few|TRBV27
CASSPVSGETQYF
TGTGCCAGCAGTCCCGTCAGCGGGGAGACCCAGTACTTC
>TRBD1|TRBJ2-7|many|TRBV6-2/TRBV6-3
CASSWDRAYEQYF
TGTGCCAGCAGTTGGGACAGGGCTTACGAGCAGTACTTC
>TRBD1|TRBJ2-2|.|TRBV6-2/TRBV6-3
CASSVQGFDTGELFF
TGTGCCAGCAGTGTACAGGGGTTCGACACCGGGGAGCTGTTTTTT
>.|TRBJ2-7|few|TRBV6-2/TRBV6-3
CASSYSHTSHYEQYF
TGTGCCAGCAGTTACTCTCACACATCACACTACGAGCAGTACTTC
>.|TRBJ1-1|many|TRBV5-1
CASSQTGDTEAFF
TGCGCCAGCAGTCAAACTGGGGACACTGAAGCTTTCTTT
>TRBD1|TRBJ2-1|few|TRBV7-7
CASSAQTGNSYNEQFF
TGTGCTAGCAGCGCACAGACAGGGAACTCCTACAATGAGCAGTTCTTC
>.|TRBJ1-5|many|TRBV28
CASSRTRVFGNQPQHF
TGTGCCAGCAGCCGTACGCGGGTATTCGGCAATCAGCCCCAGCATTTT
>.|TRBJ2-1|few|TRBV6-6
CASSYDVFSYNEQFF
TGTGCCAGCAGTTACGACGTCTTCTCCTACAATGAGCAGTTCTTC
>TRBD1|TRBJ1-4|many|TRBV5-1
CASSPDRSATNEKLFF
TGCGCCAGCAGCCCGGACAGGTCTGCAACTAATGAAAAACTGTTTTTT
>TRBD1|TRBJ2-3|.|TRBV9
CASSGEDRGDTQYF
TGTGCCAGCAGCGGAGAGGACAGGGGTGATACGCAGTATTTT
>TRBD1|TRBJ2-3|.|TRBV12-3/TRBV12-4
CASTLTGMSDTQYF
TGTGCCAGCACCCTGACAGGGATGAGTGATACGCAGTATTTT
>.|TRBJ2-5|few|TRBV6-2/TRBV6-3
CASSYYKPGGPQETQYF
TGTGCCAGCAGTTACTATAAACCCGGGGGGCCCCAAGAGACCCAGTACTTC
>.|TRBJ2-1|many|TRBV11-1
CASSLMGFSRQQFF
TGTGCCAGCAGCTTAATGGGCTTTAGCCGCCAGCAGTTCTTC
>.|TRBJ2-5|.|TRBV5-1
CASSPRDIFETQYF
TGCGCCAGCAGCCCACGGGACATATTTGAGACCCAGTACTTC
>TRBD1|TRBJ2-7|.|TRBV6-1
CASSERDRVSGEQYF
TGTGCCAGCAGTGAAAGGGACAGGGTTTCGGGCGAGCAGTACTTC
>.|TRBJ1-1|few|TRBV13
CASGEETGEGTEAFF
TGTGCCAGCGGCGAAGAGACGGGAGAAGGGACTGAAGCTTTCTTT
>TRBD1|TRBJ2-4|many|TRBV20-1
CSALDRGGAKNIQYF
TGCAGTGCGTTAGACAGGGGGGGTGCCAAAAACATTCAGTACTTC
>.|TRBJ2-3|many|TRBV27
CASGASGTSTDTQYF
TGTGCCAGCGGGGCCTCCGGGACTAGCACAGATACGCAGTATTTT
>TRBD1|TRBJ2-1|many|TRBV29-1
CSVGGTGVTNEQFF
TGCAGCGTTGGGGGGACAGGGGTTACCAATGAGCAGTTCTTC
>.|TRBJ1-6|.|TRBV3-1
CASSQTRYNSPLHF
TGTGCCAGCAGCCAAACGAGGTACAATTCACCCCTCCACTTT
>TRBD2|TRBJ2-5|.|TRBV7-9
CANSKGLAGVETQYF
TGTGCCAACAGCAAGGGACTAGCGGGAGTAGAGACCCAGTACTTC
>.|TRBJ2-5|few|TRBV12-3/TRBV12-4
CASSTSGAEETQYF
TGTGCCAGCAGTACTTCAGGGGCAGAAGAGACCCAGTACTTC
>.|TRBJ2-7|many|TRBV11-3
CASSLNPGLYEQYF
TGTGCCAGCAGCTTAAACCCGGGACTGTACGAGCAGTACTTC
>TRBD1|TRBJ1-2|few|TRBV7-2
CASTSQTGTGNYGYTF
TGTGCCAGCACCAGCCAAACCGGGACAGGGAACTATGGCTACACCTTC